The 9 T cell receptor beta chains below come from one sample, sequenced in a study of Graves' ophthalmopathy and Graves' hyperthyroidism. RNA served as the template for amplifying TCR beta CDR3 regions. The first round was an RT-PCR with HTBI primers, and the second round was a multiplex PCR. Using its own MiXCR run on the multiplex PCR reads, TCRdb lists one record per CDR3 protein. The profile covers roughly 160,000 distinct CDR3 sequences, with around 39% appearing a single time and roughly 8.9% taken by the ten largest. Sequenced: peripheral blood. The receptors were gathered from a man aged 25 to 45 with Graves' ophthalmopathy.

For this clonotype: Mismatch with germline at one junction end may stem from a read error. This chain connects TRBV6-1 to TRBJ1-1; D call uncertain. CDR1 and CDR2 from the germline V gene are MNHNS and SASEGT. This CDR3 is built from 13 residues. Here the CDR3 reads CASSKSGNSEAFF. Written as DNA, the CDR3 is TGTGCCAGCTCGAAGTCTGGGAACTCTGAAGCTTTCTTT.

The rearrangement uses TRBV6-2 or TRBV6-3 and TRBJ2-7, with D tentatively TRBD2 (5 bases). CDR3 length: 13 amino acids. CDR1 MNHEY and CDR2 SVGEGT come from the germline V gene. Deletions cut 5 bases from V and 8 bases from J, with 16 bases between. Here the CDR3 reads CASSNGPGSKQYF. CDR3 sequence (DNA): TGTGCCAGCAGTAACGGACCGGGAAGCAAGCAGTACTTC.

This clonotype was observed at least ten times. The rearrangement joins TRBV20-1 to TRBJ1-5, with 10 bases identical to TRBD1. V was clipped by 1 base and J by 7 bases; unmatched bases: 7. The CDR3 contains 15 residues. The germline V gene has CDR1 DFQATT and CDR2 SNEGSKA (reference sequence). The CDR3 DNA reads as TGCAGTGCTAGAGTTCCCGGACAGGGGGAACAGCCCCAGCATTTT. This encodes CSARVPGQGEQPQHF.

This clonotype has at least ten counts. The rearrangement links TRBV7-2 to TRBJ2-5, with a possible D match to TRBD2 (5 bases). The CDR3 sequence is 14 residues long. Germline V gene lookup returns CDR1 SGHTA and CDR2 FQGNSA. V gave up 5 bases and J gave up 5 bases, with 15 bases separating them. The CDR3 region has the DNA TGTGCCAGCAGCGATGGAGGAGCGAGCGAGACCCAGTACTTC. Protein product: CASSDGGASETQYF.

At least ten counts were recorded for this clonotype. The V gene is TRBV29-1, the J gene TRBJ2-2; 8 bases are a match to TRBD1. The CDR3 runs to 13 residues. With V trimmed by 6 bases and J by 4 bases, 4 bases remained unmatched. Germline loops: CDR1 SQVTM, CDR2 ANQGSEA. The CDR3 DNA reads TGCAGCGTCAACAGGGGGGTCACCGGGGAGCTGTTTTTT. This sequence encodes CSVNRGVTGELFF.

The chain carries TRBV13 and TRBJ1-1, with TRBD1 matching 7 bases. CDR1 is PRHDT, CDR2 FYEKMQ, per germline (reference sequence). J gave up 3 bases and V 0 bases, and 7 bases lay outside the gene matches. The length of the CDR3 is 16 residues. The CDR3 loop reads CASSLGRTGGDTEAFF. The CDR3 bases are TGTGCCAGCAGCTTAGGCCGGACAGGAGGGGACACTGAAGCTTTCTTT.

This clonotype was detected ten times or more. The chain uses TRBV19 and TRBJ2-5; D is unresolved. CDR1 is LNHDA and CDR2 is SQIVND in the germline V gene (reference sequence). CDR3 size: 14 residues. Trimming left V 1 base short and J 0 bases short, with 6 bases between. The CDR3 sequence is CASSIGVDQETQYF. The CDR3 region has the DNA TGTGCCAGTAGTATAGGTGTGGACCAAGAGACCCAGTACTTC.

This clonotype came up once. The chain employs TRBV28 and TRBJ1-5; 9 nucleotides agree with TRBD1. The CDR3 runs to 17 residues. Germline CDR1 MDHEN, CDR2 SYDVKM. The trim removed 4 bases at V and 1 base at J, leaving 8 bases unmatched. CDR3 bases: TGTGCCAGCAGTTCGGGACAGGGATGGTTGAGCAATCAGCCCCAGCATTTT. It codes for CASSSGQGWLSNQPQHF. Full variable domain (rest looked up from reference TRBV28 and TRBJ1-5): DVKVTQSSRYLVKRTGEKVFLECVQDMDHENMFWYRQDPGLGLRLIYFSYDVKMKEKGDIPEGYSVSREKKERFSLILESASTNQTSMYLCASSSGQGWLSNQPQHFGDGTRLSIL.

The chain combines TRBV12-3 or TRBV12-4 with TRBJ1-2; 10 nucleotides agree with TRBD1. The V gene end was trimmed by 5 bases and the J gene end by 11 bases; junction bases not matched to a gene: 8. The length of the CDR3 is 13 residues. DNA for the CDR3: TGTGCCAGCAGTCCGATGGACAGGGGGTTATACACCTTC. This gives the protein CASSPMDRGLYTF.